This is a list of T cell receptor beta chains from one sample in a study of T cells in Graves' hyperthyroidism and ophthalmopathy. TCRdb ran MiXCR on the multiplex PCR reads and lists one entry per CDR3 protein. This sample carries around 530,000 distinct CDR3 sequences, 17% of them seen once, and the ten largest clones take about 16%. Source material: blood. These receptors were taken from a woman younger than 30 with Graves' ophthalmopathy. CDR3s include the opening cysteine and the closing phenylalanine or tryptophan. A D gene is named only where the DNA matches it firmly. Clone size is given for some rows only: seen once, a few or many times, or a class if the clone is expanded.

TRBV9,NA,15,TRBJ1-2,few,CASSSGGAKTYGYTF,TGTGCCAGCAGCTCGGGGGGCGCTAAGACCTATGGCTACACCTTC
TRBV20-1,NA,15,TRBJ1-5,NA,CSARDRGRANQPQHF,TGCAGTGCTAGAGACCGCGGCAGGGCAAATCAGCCCCAGCATTTT
TRBV29-1,TRBD1,14,TRBJ1-1,NA,CSVESRTGGSEAFF,TGCAGCGTTGAGTCCCGGACAGGGGGTAGTGAAGCTTTCTTT
TRBV14,TRBD1,18,TRBJ2-6,NA,CASSQYGTGASGANVLTF,TGTGCCAGCAGCCAATATGGGACAGGGGCTTCTGGGGCCAACGTCCTGACTTTC
TRBV7-8,TRBD2,16,TRBJ2-1,many,CASSPQASGHYNEQFF,TGTGCCAGCAGCCCGCAAGCTAGCGGCCATTACAATGAGCAGTTCTTC
TRBV28,TRBD1,12,TRBJ2-4,NA,CATTQGDGIQYF,TGTGCCACTACCCAGGGGGACGGCATTCAGTACTTC
TRBV6-1,TRBD1,14,TRBJ1-6,NA,CASSRTGGDSPLHF,TGTGCCAGCAGCCGAACAGGGGGCGATTCACCCCTCCACTTT
TRBV7-9,NA,15,TRBJ1-1,few,CASSPRRVRGAEAFF,TGTGCCAGCAGTCCCAGGCGGGTCCGGGGTGCTGAAGCTTTCTTT
TRBV20-1,TRBD1,15,TRBJ1-5,NA,CSARGQGGGNQPQHF,TGCAGTGCTAGAGGACAGGGCGGGGGCAATCAGCCCCAGCATTTT
TRBV6-1,NA,15,TRBJ1-1,many,CASSANHGQNTEAFF,TGTGCCAGCAGTGCCAACCATGGACAGAACACTGAAGCTTTCTTT
TRBV5-1,NA,15,TRBJ1-1,many,CASSATGQLNTEAFF,TGCGCCAGCAGCGCTACCGGACAGCTCAACACTGAAGCTTTCTTT
TRBV6-1,NA,15,TRBJ1-1,many,CASSEAPGAATEAFF,TGTGCCAGCAGTGAAGCGCCAGGGGCGGCCACTGAAGCTTTCTTT
TRBV28,NA,14,TRBJ1-3,few,CASSLAYSGNTIYF,TGTGCCAGCAGTTTAGCCTACTCTGGAAACACCATATATTTT
TRBV15,TRBD1,16,TRBJ1-5,few,CATSEQGQELDQPQHF,TGTGCCACCAGCGAGCAAGGACAGGAATTGGATCAGCCCCAGCATTTT
TRBV30,NA,12,TRBJ1-3,many,CAWAGLGNTIYF,TGTGCCTGGGCGGGCCTCGGAAACACCATATATTTT
TRBV5-1,NA,16,TRBJ1-1,few,CASSLAALSLNTEAFF,TGCGCCAGCAGCTTGGCCGCCTTATCGCTGAACACTGAAGCTTTCTTT
TRBV11-2,NA,16,TRBJ2-7,many,CASSFSTGGVFYEQYF,TGTGCCAGCAGCTTCTCGACAGGTGGTGTGTTTTACGAGCAGTACTTC
TRBV7-8,NA,14,TRBJ1-1,many,CASSKVSGNTEAFF,TGTGCCAGCAGCAAAGTGTCGGGGAACACTGAAGCTTTCTTT
TRBV20-1,TRBD2,13,TRBJ2-7,few,CSAGLAGLYEQYF,TGCAGTGCCGGACTAGCGGGACTCTACGAGCAGTACTTC
TRBV5-1,NA,18,TRBJ2-3,NA,CASSLPPAGAKMTDTQYF,TGCGCCAGCAGCTTGCCCCCTGCGGGGGCGAAGATGACAGATACGCAGTATTTT
TRBV5-8,NA,14,TRBJ2-7,many,CASSPSATHYEQYF,TGTGCCAGCAGCCCGTCGGCGACACACTACGAGCAGTACTTC
TRBV18,NA,14,TRBJ1-2,many,CASSLQGGDYGYTF,TGTGCCAGCTCACTTCAGGGTGGGGACTATGGCTACACCTTC
TRBV5-1,NA,17,TRBJ1-1,many,CASSPEFGGTRNTEAFF,TGCGCCAGCAGCCCCGAATTTGGGGGGACAAGGAACACTGAAGCTTTCTTT
TRBV7-3,TRBD2,14,TRBJ2-4,many,CASSLAGVKNIQYF,TGTGCCAGCAGTCTAGCGGGAGTCAAAAACATTCAGTACTTC
TRBV5-8,NA,13,TRBJ1-2,many,CASSSEGGAGYTF,TGTGCCAGCAGCTCCGAGGGGGGCGCTGGCTACACCTTC
TRBV27,TRBD2,17,TRBJ2-7,many,CASSSHATSGGTYEQYF,TGTGCCAGCAGTTCCCACGCGACTAGCGGGGGAACCTACGAGCAGTACTTC
TRBV29-1,TRBD2,16,TRBJ2-3,few,CSVAGLAGDSTDTQYF,TGCAGCGTTGCAGGACTAGCGGGGGATAGCACAGATACGCAGTATTTT
TRBV19,NA,15,TRBJ2-7,once,CASSISSQIAYEQYF,TGTGCCAGTAGTATCTCCTCCCAAATAGCCTACGAGCAGTACTTC
TRBV6-1,NA,15,TRBJ1-6,many,CASSYFGRPDSPLHF,TGTGCCAGCAGCTATTTCGGCAGGCCGGATTCACCCCTCCACTTT
TRBV7-2,NA,14,TRBJ1-2,many,CASSLLGAGYGYTF,TGTGCCAGCAGCTTACTAGGGGCGGGATATGGCTACACCTTC
TRBV18,NA,17,TRBJ2-3,NA,CASSPREAARWPDTQYF,TGTGCCAGCTCACCAAGAGAGGCCGCTCGCTGGCCAGATACGCAGTATTTT
TRBV2,NA,12,TRBJ1-4,many,CASSGRDEKLFF,TGTGCCAGCAGCGGGAGGGATGAAAAACTGTTTTTT
TRBV28,TRBD1,15,TRBJ1-5,many,CASSGGQGANQPQHF,TGTGCCAGCAGTGGGGGACAGGGGGCCAATCAGCCCCAGCATTTT
TRBV14,NA,14,TRBJ2-7,few,CASSPSGQGYEQYF,TGTGCCAGCAGCCCCTCGGGACAAGGCTACGAGCAGTACTTC
TRBV2,TRBD1,13,TRBJ1-3,NA,CASSGQGRNTIYF,TGTGCCAGCAGTGGACAGGGAAGAAACACCATATATTTT
TRBV7-2,NA,15,TRBJ1-2,NA,CASSEKTANNYGYTF,TGTGCCAGCAGTGAAAAGACGGCAAATAACTATGGCTACACCTTC
TRBV4-1,NA,17,TRBJ1-3,few,CASSRGRDRTSGNTIYF,TGCGCCAGCAGCCGGGGCCGAGACAGGACCTCTGGAAACACCATATATTTT
TRBV18,NA,18,TRBJ1-2,few,CASSPSVALADTNYGYTF,TGTGCCAGCTCACCATCCGTGGCGCTAGCCGATACTAACTATGGCTACACCTTC
TRBV6-1,TRBD1,12,TRBJ2-2,NA,CASKQGAGELFF,TGTGCCAGCAAACAGGGGGCCGGGGAGCTGTTTTTT
TRBV3-1,NA,15,TRBJ1-2,many,CASSQVRAGVYGYTF,TGTGCCAGCAGCCAAGTTCGAGCAGGAGTATATGGCTACACCTTC
TRBV3-1,TRBD1,16,TRBJ1-2,many,CASSQLAGTGEYGYTF,TGTGCCAGCAGCCAGCTAGCCGGGACAGGGGAATATGGCTACACCTTC
TRBV4-1,NA,14,TRBJ1-2,NA,CASSQAHLFYGYTF,TGCGCCAGCAGCCAAGCCCACCTCTTCTATGGCTACACCTTC
TRBV28,NA,17,TRBJ2-1,few,CASSLPGGVSSHWEQFF,TGTGCCAGCAGTTTACCCGGTGGGGTCTCATCCCATTGGGAGCAGTTCTTC
TRBV6-2/TRBV6-3,TRBD1,17,TRBJ2-3,many,CASSFPGQVLITDTQYF,TGTGCCAGCAGTTTTCCGGGACAGGTTCTAATCACAGATACGCAGTATTTT
TRBV12-3/TRBV12-4,NA,15,TRBJ1-4,many,CASRTGGASGEKLFF,TGTGCCAGCAGGACCGGGGGGGCGAGTGGTGAAAAACTGTTTTTT
TRBV20-1,NA,16,TRBJ1-5,many,CSARAPGYYVGQPQHF,TGCAGTGCTAGGGCGCCAGGGTATTATGTCGGTCAGCCCCAGCATTTT
TRBV7-8,TRBD1,12,TRBJ1-1,many,CASSDRTGRAFF,TGTGCCAGCAGCGACAGGACAGGGCGGGCTTTCTTT
TRBV11-3,TRBD2,14,TRBJ2-3,many,CASSLGLAVDTQYF,TGTGCCAGCAGCTTAGGCCTAGCGGTGGATACGCAGTATTTT
TRBV4-3,NA,16,TRBJ1-5,NA,CASSQDGGQGYQPQHF,TGCGCCAGCAGCCAAGATGGAGGGCAGGGTTATCAGCCCCAGCATTTT
TRBV28,NA,16,TRBJ1-6,NA,CASSSEDTIYNSPLHF,TGTGCCAGCAGTTCTGAGGACACCATCTATAATTCACCCCTCCACTTT
TRBV5-6,NA,15,TRBJ1-2,NA,CASSPEHRINYGYTF,TGTGCCAGCAGCCCAGAGCACCGGATCAACTATGGCTACACCTTC